Listed here are 15 T cell receptor beta chains from one sample, sequenced in a study of cytomegalovirus exposure and HLA in healthy donors. 60 Vbeta and 13 Jbeta primers were used in PCR. Repertoires were generated with immunoSEQ multiplex PCR, while TCRdb's copy carries only in-frame clones and drops some. The sample includes over 100,000 clones. The sequenced material came from PBMCs. These receptors came from a woman in her thirties or forties in good health and CMV-seropositive.

This chain links TRBV19 with TRBJ1-4, with D perhaps matching TRBD1 (5 bases). This CDR3 region has 15 residues. Germline loops: CDR1 LNHDA, CDR2 SQIVND (reference sequence). Trimming removed 5 bases from V and 0 bases from J, with 10 bases in between. For the CDR3, the DNA is TGTGCCAGTAGTGCGGGGGAAACAACTAATGAAAAACTGTTTTTT. Amino acids: CASSAGETTNEKLFF.

The rearrangement joins TRBV7-9 to TRBJ1-3; D gene unclear. Germline V gene lookup returns CDR1 SEHNR and CDR2 FQNEAQ (reference sequence). The V gene lost 5 bases and the J gene lost 3 bases, with 11 bases spanning the gap. The CDR3 spans 14 residues. The CDR3 bases are TGTGCCAGCAGCCCAGACGGGAGTGGAAACACCATATATTTT. This codes for CASSPDGSGNTIYF.

The chain uses TRBV11-2 and TRBJ1-1; 9 bases align to TRBD1. The length of the CDR3 is 16 residues. The ends lost 8 bases at V and 1 base at J; junction bases unmatched: 11. In germline, CDR1 is SGHAT, CDR2 FQNNGV. The CDR3 nucleotides are TGTGCCAGCGGAACAGGGGGCGCGGGACAGAACACTGAAGCTTTCTTT. Amino acids: CASGTGGAGQNTEAFF.

J is TRBJ1-1 and V is TRBV7-9; 8 bases are shared with TRBD1. The CDR3 covers 15 residues. V was pared by 6 bases and J by 5 bases, with 11 bases of the junction left unmatched. Germline assignment: CDR1 SEHNR and CDR2 FQNEAQ (reference sequence). CDR3: CASRPQQGEGTEAFF. The CDR3 bases are TGTGCCAGCAGGCCACAACAGGGGGAAGGGACTGAAGCTTTCTTT.

The genes are TRBV11-3 and TRBJ2-3; 8 bases agree with TRBD2. V was clipped by 7 bases and J by 3 bases; unmatched bases: 12. CDR3 length: 16 residues. The germline V gene has CDR1 SGHNT and CDR2 YENEEA. The CDR3 is CASTPAGVMGTDTQYF. CDR3 coding DNA: TGTGCCAGCACACCAGCGGGAGTCATGGGTACAGATACGCAGTATTTT.

The chain joins TRBV9 to TRBJ2-2, with 7 nucleotides matching TRBD1. This CDR3 is 15 amino acids long. CDR1 SGDLS and CDR2 YYNGEE come from the germline V gene. V shed 2 bases and J 0 bases; nucleotides not matched to a gene: 1. For the CDR3, the DNA is TGTGCCAGCAGCGTCGGGACAGCGAACACCGGGGAGCTGTTTTTT. Translating it yields CASSVGTANTGELFF.

The chain uses TRBV6-5 and TRBJ1-2; tentative D call: TRBD1 (5 bases). The CDR3 extends over 12 amino acids. Trimming cost V 5 bases and J 5 bases, with 9 bases left between them. Looked up from germline, CDR1 is MNHEY and CDR2 is SVGAGI. The CDR3 nucleotides read TGTGCCAGCAGTAATCAGGGTTATGGCTACACCTTC. Encoded protein: CASSNQGYGYTF.

V gene TRBV19 combines with J gene TRBJ1-5, with TRBD1 matching over 7 bases. Trimming took 9 bases from V and 3 from J; bases not matched to a gene: 8. Per the germline V gene, CDR1 is LNHDA and CDR2 is SQIVND (reference sequence). This CDR3 spans 14 amino acids. The CDR3 sequence is CASTKDRDNQPQHF. In nucleotides, the CDR3 is TGTGCCAGCACTAAAGACAGGGACAATCAGCCCCAGCATTTT.

The V call is TRBV27, the J call TRBJ2-5; maybe TRBD2 (6 bases). The V and J ends lost 4 bases and 2 bases respectively, with 11 bases between them. Per germline, CDR1 MNHEY and CDR2 SMNVEV (reference sequence). This CDR3 is built from 14 residues. The CDR3 loop reads CASSSRGAQETQYF. CDR3 DNA sequence: TGTGCCAGCAGTTCGCGGGGAGCACAAGAGACCCAGTACTTC.

The chain employs TRBV15 and TRBJ1-1; 7 positions match TRBD1. Germline assignment: CDR1 LNHNV and CDR2 YYDKDF (reference sequence). The ends lost 2 bases at V and 8 bases at J; junction bases unmatched: 8. The CDR3 is made up of 14 amino acids. Here the CDR3 reads CATSRYRGGDEAFF. The CDR3 DNA is TGTGCCACCAGCAGATACAGGGGTGGGGACGAAGCTTTCTTT.

The chain is built from TRBV6-5 and TRBJ1-1, with 7 bases that match TRBD1. Germline V gives CDR1 MNHEY, CDR2 SVGAGI. The CDR3 loop spans 15 amino acids. J was trimmed by 3 bases and V by 5 bases; bases with no gene match: 9. The CDR3 loop reads CASSTRQGTDTEAFF. The CDR3 region has the DNA TGTGCCAGCAGTACCAGACAGGGAACGGACACTGAAGCTTTCTTT.

The chain combines TRBV5-1 with TRBJ2-1, with 9 bases fitting TRBD2. There are 15 residues in the CDR3. V was clipped by 4 bases and J by 4 bases; unmatched bases: 6. Looked up from germline, CDR1 is SGHRS and CDR2 is YFSETQ. The CDR3 DNA is TGCGCCAGCAGCGTTAGCGGGAGCGGTTACAATGAGCAGTTCTTC. This sequence encodes CASSVSGSGYNEQFF.

The chain combines TRBV27 with TRBJ2-7; 7 bases line up with TRBD1. V was clipped by 2 bases and J by 0 bases; unmatched bases: 7. The CDR3 has 16 residues. CDR1 MNHEY and CDR2 SMNVEV come from the germline V gene (reference sequence). The CDR3 nucleotides are TGTGCCAGCAGTTTAGTTGAGGGGGCTAGCTCCTACGAGCAGTACTTC. Amino acid sequence: CASSLVEGASSYEQYF.

The rearrangement joins TRBV7-9 to TRBJ2-1; tentative D call: TRBD2 (5 bases). There are 19 residues in the CDR3. Trimming took off 1 base at V and 0 bases at J, with 19 bases between the two ends. CDR1 and CDR2 (germline): SEHNR, FQNEAQ (reference sequence). The CDR3 DNA sequence: TGTGCCAGCAGCTTAGTACGTCCGAGGGCGATGAGCTCCTACAATGAGCAGTTCTTC. As protein: CASSLVRPRAMSSYNEQFF. The full variable domain, with the rest looked up from reference TRBV7-9 and TRBJ2-1, is DTGVSQNPRHKITKRGQNVTFRCDPISEHNRLYWYRQTLGQGPEFLTYFQNEAQLEKSRLLSDRFSAERPKGSFSTLEIQRTEQGDSAMYLCASSLVRPRAMSSYNEQFFGPGTRLTVL.

Concerning this clone: The junction and the germline gene differ at one end; a read error may be behind it. The chain joins TRBV6-4 to TRBJ2-7; TRBD2 agrees at 13 bases. This CDR3 is 13 amino acids long. The germline CDR1 and CDR2 sequences are MRHNA and SNTAGT. This CDR3 reads CASSDGLAGEKCF. The CDR3 DNA sequence: TGTGCCAGCAGTGACGGACTAGCGGGAGAGAAGTGCTTC.